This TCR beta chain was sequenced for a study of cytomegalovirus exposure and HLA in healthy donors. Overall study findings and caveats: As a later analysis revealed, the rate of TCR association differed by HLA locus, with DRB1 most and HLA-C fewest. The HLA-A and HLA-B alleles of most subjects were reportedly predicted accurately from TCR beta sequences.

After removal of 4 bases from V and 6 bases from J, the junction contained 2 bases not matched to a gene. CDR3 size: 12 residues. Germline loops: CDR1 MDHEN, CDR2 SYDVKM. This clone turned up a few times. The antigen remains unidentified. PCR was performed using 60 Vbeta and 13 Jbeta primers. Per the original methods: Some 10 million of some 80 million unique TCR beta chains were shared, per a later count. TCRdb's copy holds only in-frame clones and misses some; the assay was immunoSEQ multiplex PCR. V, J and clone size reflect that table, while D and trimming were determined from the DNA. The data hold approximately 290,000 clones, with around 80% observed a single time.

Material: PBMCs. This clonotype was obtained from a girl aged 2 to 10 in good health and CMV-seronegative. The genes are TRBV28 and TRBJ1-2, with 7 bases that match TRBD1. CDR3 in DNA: TGTGCCAGCAGTTCCGGGACAGATGGCTACACCTTC. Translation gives CASSSGTDGYTF.